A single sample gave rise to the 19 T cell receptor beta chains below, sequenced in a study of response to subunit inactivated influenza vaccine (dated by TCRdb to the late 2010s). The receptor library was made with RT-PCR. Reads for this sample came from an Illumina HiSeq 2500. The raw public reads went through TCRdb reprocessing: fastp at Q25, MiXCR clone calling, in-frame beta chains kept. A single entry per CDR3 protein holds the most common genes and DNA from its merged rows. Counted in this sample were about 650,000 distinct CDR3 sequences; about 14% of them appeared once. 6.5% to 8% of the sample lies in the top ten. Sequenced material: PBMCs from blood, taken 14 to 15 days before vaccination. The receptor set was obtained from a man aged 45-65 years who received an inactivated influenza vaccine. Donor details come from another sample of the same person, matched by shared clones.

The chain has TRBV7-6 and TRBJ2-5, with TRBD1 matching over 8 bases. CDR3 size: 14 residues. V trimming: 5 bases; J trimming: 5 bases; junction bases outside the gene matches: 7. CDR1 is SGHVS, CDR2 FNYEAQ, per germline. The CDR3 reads CASSQPGQAETQYF. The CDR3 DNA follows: TGTGCCAGCAGCCAACCGGGACAGGCGGAGACCCAGTACTTC. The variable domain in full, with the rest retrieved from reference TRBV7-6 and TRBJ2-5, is GAGVSQSPRYKVTKRGQDVALRCDPISGHVSLYWYRQALGQGPEFLTYFNYEAQQDKSGLPNDRFSAERPEGSISTLTIQRTEQRDSAMYRCASSQPGQAETQYFGPGTRLLVL.

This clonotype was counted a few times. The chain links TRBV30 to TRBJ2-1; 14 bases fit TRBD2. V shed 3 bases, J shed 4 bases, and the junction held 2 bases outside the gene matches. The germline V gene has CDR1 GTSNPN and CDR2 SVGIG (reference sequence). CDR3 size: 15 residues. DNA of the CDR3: TGTGCCTGGAGCAGGACTAGCGGGAGGTACAATGAGCAGTTCTTC. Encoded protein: CAWSRTSGRYNEQFF. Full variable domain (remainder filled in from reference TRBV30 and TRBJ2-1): SQTIHQWPATLVQPVGSPLSLECTVEGTSNPNLYWYRQAAGRGLQLLFYSVGIGQISSEVPQNLSASRPQDRQFILSSKKLLLSDSGFYLCAWSRTSGRYNEQFFGPGTRLTVL.

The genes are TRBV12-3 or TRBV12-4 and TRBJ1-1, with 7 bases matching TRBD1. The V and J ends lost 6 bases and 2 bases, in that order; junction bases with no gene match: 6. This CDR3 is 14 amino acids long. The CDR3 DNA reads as TGTGCCAGCAGCCTCCGGGACAGCAACACTGAAGCTTTCTTT. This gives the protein CASSLRDSNTEAFF.

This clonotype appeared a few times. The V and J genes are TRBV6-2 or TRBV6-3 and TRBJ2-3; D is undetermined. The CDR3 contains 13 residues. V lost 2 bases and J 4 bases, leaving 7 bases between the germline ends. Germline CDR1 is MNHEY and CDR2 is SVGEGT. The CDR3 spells CASSYRQSDTQYF. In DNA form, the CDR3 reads TGTGCCAGCAGTTACCGTCAATCAGATACGCAGTATTTT.

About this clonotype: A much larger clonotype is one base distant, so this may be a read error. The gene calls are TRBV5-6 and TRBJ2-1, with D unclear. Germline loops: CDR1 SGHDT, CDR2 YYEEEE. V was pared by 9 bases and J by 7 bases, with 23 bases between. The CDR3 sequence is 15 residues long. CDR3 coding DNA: TGTGCCACTCACAACGATTTAGTTTCGTGGAATGAGCAGTTCTTC. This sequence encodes CATHNDLVSWNEQFF.

CDR3 in amino acids: CASSLVPDLGEQFF. For the CDR3, the DNA is TGTGCCAGCAGCTTAGTTCCTGATTTAGGTGAGCAGTTCTTC. The chain is built from TRBV7-6 and TRBJ2-1, with D unresolved. Germline assignment: CDR1 SGHVS and CDR2 FNYEAQ. The CDR3 runs to 14 residues. V lost 1 base to trimming and J lost 9 bases, with 13 bases between them.

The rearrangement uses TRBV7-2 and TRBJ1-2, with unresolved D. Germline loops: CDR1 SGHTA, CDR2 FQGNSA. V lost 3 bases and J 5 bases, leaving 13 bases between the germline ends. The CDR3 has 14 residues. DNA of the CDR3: TGTGCCAGCAGCTTGGTCCCCCGGCAGTATGGCTACACCTTC. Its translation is CASSLVPRQYGYTF.

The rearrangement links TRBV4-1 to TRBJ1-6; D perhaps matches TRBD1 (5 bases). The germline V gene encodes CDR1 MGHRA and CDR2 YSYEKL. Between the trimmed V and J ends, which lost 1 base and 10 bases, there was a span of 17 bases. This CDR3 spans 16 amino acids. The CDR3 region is CASSQGSQGQGSPLHF. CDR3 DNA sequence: TGCGCCAGCAGCCAAGGCTCTCAGGGTCAAGGCTCACCCCTCCACTTT.

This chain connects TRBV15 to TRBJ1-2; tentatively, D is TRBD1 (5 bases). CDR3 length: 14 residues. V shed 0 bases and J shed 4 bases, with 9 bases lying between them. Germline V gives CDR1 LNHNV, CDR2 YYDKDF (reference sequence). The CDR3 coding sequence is TGTGCCACCAGCAGAGATAAACAGGCCTATGGCTACACCTTC. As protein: CATSRDKQAYGYTF.

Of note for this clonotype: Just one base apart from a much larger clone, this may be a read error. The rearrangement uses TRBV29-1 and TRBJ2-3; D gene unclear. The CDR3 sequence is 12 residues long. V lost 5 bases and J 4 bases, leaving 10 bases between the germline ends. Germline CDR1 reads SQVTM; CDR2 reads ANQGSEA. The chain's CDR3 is CSVMGLADTQYF. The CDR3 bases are TGCAGCGTTATGGGGTTGGCAGATACGCAGTATTTT.

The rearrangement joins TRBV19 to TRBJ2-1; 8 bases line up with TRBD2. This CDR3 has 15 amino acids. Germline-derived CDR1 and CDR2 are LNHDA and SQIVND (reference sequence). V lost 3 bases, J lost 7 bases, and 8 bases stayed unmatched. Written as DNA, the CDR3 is TGTGCCAGTAGTATCGATAGCGGGGCGTGGAATGAGCAGTTCTTC. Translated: CASSIDSGAWNEQFF.

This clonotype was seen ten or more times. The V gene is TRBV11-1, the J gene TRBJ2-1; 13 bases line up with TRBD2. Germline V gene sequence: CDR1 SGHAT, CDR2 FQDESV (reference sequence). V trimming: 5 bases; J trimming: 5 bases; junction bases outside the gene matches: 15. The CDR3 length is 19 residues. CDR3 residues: CASSGVGLAGYYLNNEQFF. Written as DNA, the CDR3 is TGTGCCAGCAGCGGAGTGGGACTAGCGGGATACTATCTCAACAATGAGCAGTTCTTC. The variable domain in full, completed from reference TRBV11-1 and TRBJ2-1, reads EAEVAQSPRYKITEKSQAVAFWCDPISGHATLYWYRQILGQGPELLVQFQDESVVDDSQLPKDRFSAERLKGVDSTLKIQPAELGDSAMYLCASSGVGLAGYYLNNEQFFGPGTRLTVL.

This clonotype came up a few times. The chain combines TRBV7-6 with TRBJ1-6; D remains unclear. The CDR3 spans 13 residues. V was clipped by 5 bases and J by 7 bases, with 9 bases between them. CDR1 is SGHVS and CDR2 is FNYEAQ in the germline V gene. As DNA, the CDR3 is TGTGCCAGCAGCCCATACAAGAATTCACCCCTCCACTTT. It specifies CASSPYKNSPLHF.

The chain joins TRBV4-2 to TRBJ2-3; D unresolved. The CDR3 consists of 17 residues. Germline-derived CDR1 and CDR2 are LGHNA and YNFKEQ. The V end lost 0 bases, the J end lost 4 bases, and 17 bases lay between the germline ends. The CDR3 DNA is TGTGCCAGCAGCCAAGAAGTGATTGGTTTGGTCGCAGATACGCAGTATTTT. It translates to CASSQEVIGLVADTQYF.

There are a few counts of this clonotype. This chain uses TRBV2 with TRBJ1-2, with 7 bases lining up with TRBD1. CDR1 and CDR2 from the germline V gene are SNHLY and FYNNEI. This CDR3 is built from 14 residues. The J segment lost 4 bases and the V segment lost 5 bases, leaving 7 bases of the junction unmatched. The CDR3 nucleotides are TGTGCCAGCAGTCTCCGACAGGGAGCCTATGGCTACACCTTC. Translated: CASSLRQGAYGYTF.

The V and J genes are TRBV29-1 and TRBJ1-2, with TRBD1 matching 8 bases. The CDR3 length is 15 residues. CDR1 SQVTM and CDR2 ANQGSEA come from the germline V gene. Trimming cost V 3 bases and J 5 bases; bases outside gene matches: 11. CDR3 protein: CSVDGTGRGRYGYTF. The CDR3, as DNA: TGCAGCGTTGACGGGACAGGACGGGGCCGGTATGGCTACACCTTC.

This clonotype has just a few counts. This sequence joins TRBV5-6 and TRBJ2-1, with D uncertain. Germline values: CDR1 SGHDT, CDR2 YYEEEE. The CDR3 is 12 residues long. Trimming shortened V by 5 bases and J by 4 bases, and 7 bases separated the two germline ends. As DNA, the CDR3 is TGTGCCAGCAGTAAATATTACAATGAGCAGTTCTTC. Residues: CASSKYYNEQFF.

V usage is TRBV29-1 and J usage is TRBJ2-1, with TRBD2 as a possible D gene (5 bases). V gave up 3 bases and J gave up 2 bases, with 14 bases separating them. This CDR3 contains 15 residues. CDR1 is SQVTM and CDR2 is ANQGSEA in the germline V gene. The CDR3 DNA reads TGCAGCGTTGAGCCAACAAGCGGAGCCTACAATGAGCAGTTCTTC. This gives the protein CSVEPTSGAYNEQFF.

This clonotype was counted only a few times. This chain's CDR3 is CSARDLGELGKLFF. The CDR3, as DNA: TGCAGTGCTAGAGATCTAGGGGAACTAGGGAAACTGTTTTTT. The V and J genes are TRBV20-1 and TRBJ1-4, with D possibly matching TRBD1 (5 bases). The CDR3 runs to 14 residues. Germline V CDR1 and CDR2: DFQATT, SNEGSKA (reference sequence). Trimming took off 0 bases at V and 11 bases at J, with 16 bases between the two ends.